A single TCR beta chain is shown here with its context. Its antigen remains unknown. Primers used in a second PCR of roughly 6 to 11 cycles were a sample-barcoded 5' primer and a J-beta primer mix. One entry per CDR3 protein results from TCRdb running MiXCR on the 5' RACE reads. The sample includes more than 700,000 distinct CDR3 sequences, about 53% of them seen just once. The V gene's germline CDR1 is SGHTA and CDR2 FQGNSA. Trimming cost V 4 bases and J 8 bases, with 15 bases left between them. The CDR3 sequence is 14 residues long. The data belong to a study of blood T cells in healthy people across ages. Study as a whole: Roughly one uniquely barcoded beta molecule per two T cells was captured. Study observations and caveats: A roughly linear age-dependent decrease characterized TCR beta diversity per million T cells. There were more naive CD4+ cells and higher diversity in long-lived donors than in aged donors.

The rearrangement links TRBV7-2 to TRBJ2-1, with D perhaps being TRBD1 or TRBD2 (5 bases each). Input material: blood. The TCR comes from an elderly man in good health. This CDR3 reads CASSSPGPWYEQFF. The CDR3 DNA reads TGTGCCAGCAGCTCCCCGGGACCTTGGTATGAGCAGTTCTTC.